These T cell receptor beta chains were read from a single sample in a study of beta chain features in type 1 diabetes. The assay was immunoSEQ multiplex PCR, and TCRdb's table has in-frame clones only and misses some. The sample has 900,000 or so clones, roughly 15% seen once. The sequenced material came from naive CD4+ T cells from blood. These receptors originate from a woman aged 18-35 years in good health. The CDR3 runs from the conserved cysteine through the conserved F or W. A D gene is named only where the DNA matches it firmly. Part of the rows lack a size; the others show once, few, many or a class for expanded clones.

D	size	length	V	J	DNA	CDR3
TRBD2	NA	16	TRBV7-3	TRBJ2-3	TGTGCCAGCAGCTTACGGCTAGCGGGAGGTGGGGATACGCAGTATTTT	CASSLRLAGGGDTQYF
NA	few	14	TRBV7-2	TRBJ2-1	TGTGCCAGCAGCCCCAGGCGGGACCGCAATGAGCAGTTCTTC	CASSPRRDRNEQFF
NA	few	15	TRBV11-2	TRBJ2-7	TGTGCCAGCAGCCCGCGGGGCGGAGAGGGGGTCGAGCAGTACTTC	CASSPRGGEGVEQYF
NA	NA	15	TRBV4-2	TRBJ1-5	TGTGCCAGCAGCCAAGCGCTAAACCTAAATCAGCCCCAGCATTTT	CASSQALNLNQPQHF
TRBD2	NA	13	TRBV28	TRBJ2-4	TGTGCCAGCAGTTTAGCTAGCGGGAGGGGGGAGTACTTC	CASSLASGRGEYF
TRBD1	few	18	TRBV7-8	TRBJ2-3	TGTGCCAGCAGCTCTAGAGACCTGGGACAGGCCGCGGCAGATACGCAGTATTTT	CASSSRDLGQAAADTQYF
NA	NA	13	TRBV5-1	TRBJ2-7	TGCGCCAGCAGTTGGAGGCAAGACTACGAGCAGTACTTC	CASSWRQDYEQYF
TRBD2	NA	17	TRBV7-8	TRBJ2-1	TGTGCCAGCAGCTTAGCCGAAGGAGGTAGCGGGACCAATGAGCAGTTCTTC	CASSLAEGGSGTNEQFF
NA	few	14	TRBV29-1	TRBJ1-4	TGCAGCGTTCCGGACCCGCGACTTAATGAAAAACTGTTTTTT	CSVPDPRLNEKLFF
TRBD1	few	18	TRBV27	TRBJ1-5	TGTGCCAGCAGTTGGGGCCTGCCCGGACAGGGAGGGAATCAGCCCCAGCATTTT	CASSWGLPGQGGNQPQHF
NA	NA	19	TRBV9	TRBJ2-6	TGTGCCAGCAGCGTGTCTGTGGGGCAGGGGACAACTGGGGCCAACGTCCTGACTTTC	CASSVSVGQGTTGANVLTF
TRBD1	NA	18	TRBV28	TRBJ1-5	TGTGCCAGCAGCACGGACAGGGGAAGGGCCTATGGCAATCAGCCCCAGCATTTT	CASSTDRGRAYGNQPQHF
NA	NA	14	TRBV4-2	TRBJ2-2	TGTGCCAGCAGCCAAGAACAGAACACCGGGGAGCTGTTTTTT	CASSQEQNTGELFF
NA	few	17	TRBV13	TRBJ2-1	TGTGCCAGCAGCTTAGCCTTCCGGGATAGAACCAACAATGAGCAGTTCTTC	CASSLAFRDRTNNEQFF
NA	NA	13	TRBV28	TRBJ2-1	TGTGCCAGCAGTTTACCCCGTCTCCGGGAGCAGTTCTTC	CASSLPRLREQFF
NA	NA	15	TRBV28	TRBJ1-5	TGTGCCAGCACCTTAACCGGGAAGGGCAATCAGCCCCAGCATTTT	CASTLTGKGNQPQHF
NA	few	16	TRBV13	TRBJ2-2	TGTGCCAGCAGCCCAGTCAGGAGCCCAAGCACCGGGGAGCTGTTTTTT	CASSPVRSPSTGELFF
TRBD2	NA	15	TRBV11-2	TRBJ2-1	TGTGCAAGCAGCCGTCAGCGGGAGGCGTACAATGAGCAGTTCTTC	CASSRQREAYNEQFF
NA	NA	14	TRBV7-9	TRBJ2-1	TGTGCCAGCAGCTTAGTTCCACTCTACAATGAGCAGTTCTTC	CASSLVPLYNEQFF
NA	NA	13	TRBV5-1	TRBJ2-5	TGCGCCAGCCGCGAAGGGGCGGGAGAGACCCAGTACTTC	CASREGAGETQYF
NA	few	13	TRBV7-2	TRBJ2-3	TGTGCCAGCAAGCCGGCCGGTCCAGATACGCAGTATTTT	CASKPAGPDTQYF
NA	few	15	TRBV4-2	TRBJ2-4	TGTGCCAGCAGCCAGGCACCACTAGCCAAAAACATTCAGTACTTC	CASSQAPLAKNIQYF
NA	few	13	TRBV19	TRBJ2-5	TGTGCCAGTAGTATAGCCCAACGGGAGACCCAGTACTTC	CASSIAQRETQYF
NA	few	12	TRBV28	TRBJ1-3	TGTGCCAGCAGTTTAGCGGGGGATACCATATATTTT	CASSLAGDTIYF
NA	few	12	TRBV29-1	TRBJ1-1	TGCAGCGTTGAATCAGGGAACACTGAAGCTTTCTTT	CSVESGNTEAFF
NA	few	13	TRBV7-2	TRBJ2-5	TGTGCCAGCAGCCCAAACTCACAAGAGACCCAGTACTTC	CASSPNSQETQYF
TRBD2	few	15	TRBV28	TRBJ2-7	TGTGCCAGCAGCCCGGCTAGCGGGAGCTCCTACGAGCAGTACTTC	CASSPASGSSYEQYF
TRBD2	NA	16	TRBV7-2	TRBJ2-1	TGTGCCAGCAGCCAACGAGGACTAGCCGAATACAATGAGCAGTTCTTC	CASSQRGLAEYNEQFF
NA	NA	13	TRBV18	TRBJ1-4	TGTGCCAGCTCACGGGCAACTAATGAAAAACTGTTTTTT	CASSRATNEKLFF
NA	NA	12	TRBV5-1	TRBJ2-3	TGCGCCAGTAGACTGAGCACAGATACGCAGTATTTT	CASRLSTDTQYF
TRBD2	many	14	TRBV10-3	TRBJ2-2	TGTGCCATCAGTCAGCTAGCGGGCACCGGGGAGCTGTTTTTT	CAISQLAGTGELFF
NA	few	16	TRBV15	TRBJ2-3	TGTGCCACCAGCAGAGATCTTTCTAGAAGCACAGATACGCAGTATTTT	CATSRDLSRSTDTQYF
NA	NA	14	TRBV18	TRBJ2-3	TGTGCCAGCTCACCCAGGGTTTCCCCAGATACGCAGTATTTT	CASSPRVSPDTQYF
TRBD1	few	16	TRBV9	TRBJ2-1	TGTGCCAGCAGCCCCCGTTCGGGGACAGGGCCAAATGAGCAGTTCTTC	CASSPRSGTGPNEQFF
TRBD1	NA	16	TRBV7-2	TRBJ1-2	TGTGCCAGCAGCTTAGCCTCGGACAGGGCTTTCTATGGCTACACCTTC	CASSLASDRAFYGYTF
TRBD2	NA	19	TRBV5-4	TRBJ2-1	TGTGCCAGCAGCGTTAGGTTGTCGGGACTAGCGGGAGGGTACAATGAGCAGTTCTTC	CASSVRLSGLAGGYNEQFF
NA	few	12	TRBV6-1	TRBJ2-7	TGTGCCAGCAGCGGACAGATCTACGAGCAGTACTTC	CASSGQIYEQYF
NA	NA	14	TRBV11-2	TRBJ2-1	TGTGCCAGCAGCTTCGCCGGGTACTACAATGAGCAGTTCTTC	CASSFAGYYNEQFF
TRBD1	NA	13	TRBV27	TRBJ1-1	TGTGCCAGCAGTAAACGGGGACAGGGTTCAGCTTTCTTT	CASSKRGQGSAFF
NA	NA	13	TRBV7-9	TRBJ2-5	TGTGCCAGCAGCTTGGCAGGGGCAGAGACCCAGTACTTC	CASSLAGAETQYF
TRBD2	few	19	TRBV7-2	TRBJ2-1	TGTGCCAGCAGCGTTAGGTTGGCTCTAGCGGGAGTCTCCCACAATGAGCAGTTCTTC	CASSVRLALAGVSHNEQFF
NA	few	16	TRBV4-2	TRBJ1-2	TGTGCCAGCAGCCAAGACAACACGTTCGAATACTATGGCTACACCTTC	CASSQDNTFEYYGYTF
NA	few	15	TRBV7-2	TRBJ1-6	TGTGCCAGCAGCTTACGGACGGGGGCTAATTCACCCCTCCACTTT	CASSLRTGANSPLHF
TRBD2	few	15	TRBV7-9	TRBJ2-5	TGTGCCAGCAGCCCGACCCGGGGGGGCATGGAGACCCAGTACTTC	CASSPTRGGMETQYF
TRBD1	NA	15	TRBV7-8	TRBJ2-1	TGTGCCAGCAGCGGCCGGGACAGGCGCTACAATGAGCAGTTCTTC	CASSGRDRRYNEQFF
TRBD1	NA	15	TRBV2	TRBJ1-2	TGTGCCAGCAGTGAGTCCTTGACAGGGATCTATGGCTACACCTTC	CASSESLTGIYGYTF
TRBD2	few	16	TRBV11-2	TRBJ2-1	TGTGCCAGCAGCTCTCGAGGAGCGGGAAATTACAATGAGCAGTTCTTC	CASSSRGAGNYNEQFF
NA	few	13	TRBV9	TRBJ2-1	TGTGCCAGCAGCGTAGGGTCGGCGGGTGAGCAGTTCTTC	CASSVGSAGEQFF
TRBD2	NA	15	TRBV2	TRBJ2-1	TGTGCCAGCAGTGAAGGGAGTAGCGGGTTAAATGAGCAGTTCTTC	CASSEGSSGLNEQFF
TRBD1	NA	13	TRBV15	TRBJ2-7	TGTGCCACCAGCATGGGACAGACCTACGAGCAGTACTTC	CATSMGQTYEQYF
NA	NA	13	TRBV5-1	TRBJ2-5	TGCGCCAGCAGCTTCGGGGAGAGGGAGACCCAGTACTTC	CASSFGERETQYF
NA	once	18	TRBV5-1	TRBJ1-4	TGCGCCAGCAGCTTGACCGCGGACCTCCTCTCAACTAATGAAAAACTGTTTTTT	CASSLTADLLSTNEKLFF
NA	NA	15	TRBV19	TRBJ1-5	TGTGCCAGTAGCGCGGGAGGCGTTAGCAATCAGCCCCAGCATTTT	CASSAGGVSNQPQHF
NA	NA	16	TRBV5-6	TRBJ1-5	TGTGCCAGCAGCTTGATCGGATCCAATAGCAATCAGCCCCAGCATTTT	CASSLIGSNSNQPQHF
NA	NA	15	TRBV11-1	TRBJ1-5	TGTGCCAGCAGCTTAGTATACGTTAGCAATCAGCCCCAGCATTTT	CASSLVYVSNQPQHF
NA	NA	13	TRBV27	TRBJ2-3	TGTGCCAGCAGCCCGCACTTCACAGATACGCAGTATTTT	CASSPHFTDTQYF
TRBD1	NA	14	TRBV28	TRBJ2-7	TGTGCCAGCGGTCTGCGACAGGGAACCTACGAGCAGTACTTC	CASGLRQGTYEQYF
TRBD1	NA	13	TRBV5-1	TRBJ2-7	TGCGCCAGCAGCAGGGACAGGGGGGACGAGCAGTACTTC	CASSRDRGDEQYF
NA	few	15	TRBV7-9	TRBJ2-1	TGTGCCAGCAGCCCAATGGTGGGGGTTGGGGGCGAGCAGTTCTTC	CASSPMVGVGGEQFF